This T cell receptor beta chain was captured in a study of blood T cell repertoires in COVID-19. Background on the study: Acute and convalescent COVID-19 samples came from the United States, Italy and Spain. T cells, B-cell-depleted T cells, or PBMCs provided the cDNA or gDNA that served as material.

The CDR3 has 12 residues. Trimming left V 3 bases short and J 5 bases short, with 5 bases between. Germline V CDR1 and CDR2: SGHNT, YENEEA. Per the authors' pipeline: How many nucleated cells were present was estimated from reference gene primer amplification. The table came from immunoSEQ multiplex PCR; TCRdb's copy has only in-frame clones and leaves some out. Clone size and V and J calls were adopted from that table, with D and trimming inferred from the DNA. The repertoire consists of some 190,000 clones, with approximately 85% occurring once and the leading ten covering less than 9%. The material sequenced was peripheral blood. This TCR derives from a woman aged 55-75 years with acute or convalescent COVID-19. This chain uses TRBV11-3 with TRBJ2-1; no clear D. This chain's CDR3 is CASSFLDNEQFF. In nucleotides, the CDR3 is TGTGCCAGCAGCTTCCTCGACAATGAGCAGTTCTTC.